This TCR beta chain was recorded in a study of cytomegalovirus exposure and HLA in healthy donors. Study-level background: A prior study identified just under 120 million unique TCR beta sequences from roughly 170 million T cells. Genetic ancestry analysis placed approximately 78% of the 398 donors that were genotyped in the Caucasian-associated cluster. Study conclusions and caveats: The study listed 164 cytomegalovirus-associated TCR beta chains. Later analysis identified several of the most significant clusters that appeared linked to common viral pathogens.

Researchers ran the PCR with 60 Vbeta and 13 Jbeta primers. This table comes from immunoSEQ multiplex PCR, and its TCRdb copy is limited to in-frame clones, with some not included. This table has 100,000 or so clones, approximately 12% appearing once. Trimming pared 4 bases from V and 6 bases from J, leaving 12 bases between. The CDR3 covers 13 residues. Looked up from germline, CDR1 is SEHNR and CDR2 is FQNEAQ (reference sequence). Concerning this clone itself: Its antigen remains unidentified.

The chain carries TRBV7-9 and TRBJ1-1; D call uncertain. The receptor was derived from a man aged 40-50 years in good health and CMV-seropositive. Sequencing used PBMCs. CDR3 nucleotide sequence: TGTGCCAGCAGCTGGGCCGAGGGCGCTGAAGCTTTCTTT. Translating gives CASSWAEGAEAFF.